These 19 T cell receptor beta chains were all obtained from the same sample, sequenced in a study of shared T cell receptors in the human thymus (dated by TCRdb to about 2021). Libraries were made using the immunoSEQ multiplex PCR assay. As stored in TCRdb, this immuneACCESS dataset retains in-frame rearrangements with V and J assigned. A fraction of the clones does not appear; measured against another copy, unresolved V genes explain less than half of the discrepancy, and the remainder lacks a known reason. Present in this sample are hundreds of thousands of clones, roughly 88% of which were seen just once. Together, the top ten hold 0.0095% to 0.013% of the sample. This same sample was also taken into another study, of human thymus T cells.

Sequencing used thymocytes. The receptors originated from a boy in the first two years of life with a congenital heart defect. Donor details come from another sample of the same person, matched by shared clones.

J is TRBJ1-4 and V is TRBV7-9, with D possibly being TRBD1 (5 bases). V was shortened by 5 bases and J by 10 bases, with 14 bases between the two germline ends. Per the germline V gene, CDR1 is SEHNR and CDR2 is FQNEAQ (reference sequence). The CDR3 covers 13 residues. The CDR3 protein is CASSLTGHGKLFF. CDR3 nucleotide sequence: TGTGCCAGCAGCCTTACAGGACACGGAAAACTGTTTTTT.

V and J are TRBV6-5 and TRBJ2-7, with D possibly matching TRBD2 (5 bases). Between the trimmed V and J ends, which lost 3 bases and 6 bases, there was a span of 15 bases. Germline V gives CDR1 MNHEY, CDR2 SVGAGI. This CDR3 contains 14 residues. CDR3 in amino acids: CASSYRVGAPEQYF. For the CDR3, the DNA is TGTGCCAGCAGTTATAGGGTGGGAGCCCCCGAGCAGTACTTC.

This chain connects TRBV25-1 to TRBJ2-4; a weak D match, TRBD2 (6 bases). The V gene lost 4 bases and the J gene lost 3 bases, with 19 bases spanning the gap. The germline V gene has CDR1 MGHDK and CDR2 SYGVNS. This CDR3 contains 17 residues. The DNA of the CDR3 is TGTGCCAGCAGTGTCCCGGGGGTTGGGGAACTCAAAAACATTCAGTACTTC. Translation: CASSVPGVGELKNIQYF.

V gene TRBV11-3 combines with J gene TRBJ2-1, with TRBD1 as a possible D gene (6 bases). Trimming cost V 1 base and J 0 bases, with 7 bases left between them. Germline values: CDR1 SGHNT, CDR2 YENEEA. The CDR3 covers 15 residues. CDR3 in DNA: TGTGCCAGCAGCTTAGGGGGGCTCTCCTACAATGAGCAGTTCTTC. Translation gives CASSLGGLSYNEQFF.

The chain uses TRBV10-3 and TRBJ2-3; 8 nucleotides match TRBD2. This CDR3 has 16 amino acids. Per the germline V gene, CDR1 is ENHRY and CDR2 is SYGVKD. V trimming: 7 bases; J trimming: 4 bases; junction bases outside the gene matches: 13. The CDR3 nucleotides read TGTGCCATCAAAAGGGGGGAGCGGGAGCCCCCAGATACGCAGTATTTT. It codes for CAIKRGEREPPDTQYF.

V usage is TRBV7-7 and J usage is TRBJ2-1, with D possibly being TRBD2 (6 bases). The CDR3 has 13 residues. Germline loops: CDR1 SSHAT, CDR2 FNYEAQ (reference sequence). Trimming shortened V by 3 bases and J by 8 bases, and 11 bases separated the two germline ends. The CDR3 spells CASSFRECDEQFF. CDR3 bases: TGTGCCAGCAGCTTCCGGGAGTGCGATGAGCAGTTCTTC.

This clone is a singleton in its sample. Written as DNA, the CDR3 is TGCGCCAGCAGCCAAGACCCTAGGGGACACCCTTACGAGCAGTACTTC. Protein sequence: CASSQDPRGHPYEQYF. The chain recombines TRBV4-3 with TRBJ2-5; D possibly corresponds to TRBD1 (6 bases). With the DNA end fitting TRBJ2-7 better, the J assignment may be wrong. Germline CDR1 is LGHNA and CDR2 is YSLEER. The CDR3 covers 16 residues.

The chain combines TRBV6-6 with TRBJ2-7; 8 bases align to TRBD1. The V gene end was trimmed by 5 bases and the J gene end by 4 bases; junction bases not matched to a gene: 10. CDR1 MNHNY and CDR2 SVGAGI come from the germline V gene (reference sequence). The CDR3 has 15 amino acids. CDR3 region: CASSTQGASSYEQYF. The CDR3 region has the DNA TGTGCCAGCAGTACCCAGGGGGCCTCTTCTTACGAGCAGTACTTC.

In DNA, the CDR3 is TGTGCCAGTAGTAGGAAGGACAGGTTGCCGAACACCGGGGAGCTGTTTTTT. It encodes CASSRKDRLPNTGELFF. The chain joins TRBV19 to TRBJ2-2; 7 nucleotides match TRBD1. CDR3 size: 17 residues. V was clipped by 4 bases and J by 0 bases; unmatched bases: 8. Germline CDR1 is LNHDA and CDR2 is SQIVND (reference sequence).

Only a few counts were recorded for this clone. The V and J genes are TRBV5-8 and TRBJ1-1; possibly TRBD1 for D (5 bases). The CDR3 is 13 residues long. Germline lookup yields CDR1 SGHTS and CDR2 YDEGEE. Trimming removed 4 bases from V and 7 bases from J, with 14 bases in between. The CDR3 loop is CASSPAGQGEAFF. In nucleotides, the CDR3 is TGTGCCAGCAGCCCCGCGGGGCAGGGTGAAGCTTTCTTT.

V is TRBV7-8 and J is TRBJ2-1; 8 bases fit TRBD1. The CDR3 contains 15 residues. After removal of 4 bases from V and 4 bases from J, the junction contained 6 bases not matched to a gene. CDR1 and CDR2 from the germline V gene are SGHVS and FQNEAQ. CDR3: CASSSRTGLYNEQFF. Written as DNA, the CDR3 is TGTGCCAGCAGCTCTAGGACAGGGCTATACAATGAGCAGTTCTTC.

V gene TRBV14 combines with J gene TRBJ1-3; the match to TRBD1 covers 9 bases. CDR1 and CDR2 from the germline V gene are SGHDN and FVKESK. V gave up 4 bases and J gave up 6 bases; unmatched junction bases: 10. This CDR3 has 16 amino acids. CDR3 sequence: CASSLGQGRATNTIYF. Written as DNA, the CDR3 is TGTGCCAGCAGCCTTGGACAGGGGCGGGCAACAAACACCATATATTTT.

This clone was found once. J is TRBJ2-4 and V is TRBV21-1; the table calls TRBD2, which could not be checked here. TRBV21-1 is tagged as a pseudogene. CDR3 length: 17 residues. In DNA form, the CDR3 reads TGTGCCAGCAGCAGGGGGGGACACGGGGTAGCCAAAAACATTCAGTACTTC. Its protein is CASSRGGHGVAKNIQYF.

The chain combines TRBV19 with TRBJ1-5; D might be TRBD1 (5 bases). The V gene lost 3 bases and the J gene lost 2 bases, with 11 bases spanning the gap. This CDR3 has 15 amino acids. The germline V gene has CDR1 LNHDA and CDR2 SQIVND (reference sequence). CDR3 in DNA: TGTGCCAGTAGTATGTCCGGGGGTCGCAATCAGCCCCAGCATTTT. Its translation is CASSMSGGRNQPQHF. The complete variable domain, with remaining parts taken from reference TRBV19 and TRBJ1-5, reads DGGITQSPKYLFRKEGQNVTLSCEQNLNHDAMYWYRQDPGQGLRLIYYSQIVNDFQKGDIAEGYSVSREKKESFPLTVTSAQKNPTAFYLCASSMSGGRNQPQHFGDGTRLSIL.

The V and J genes are TRBV28 and TRBJ1-2, with D unresolved. Trimming took 6 bases from V and 3 from J, leaving 14 bases between them. CDR1 is MDHEN and CDR2 is SYDVKM in the germline V gene. The CDR3 has 14 amino acids. The CDR3 DNA sequence: TGTGCCAGCAGGAAGCGGCTGGCCTACTATGGCTACACCTTC. Translation gives CASRKRLAYYGYTF.

This chain uses TRBV28 with TRBJ1-5, with D possibly TRBD1 on 5 matching bases. CDR1 is MDHEN, CDR2 SYDVKM, per germline. This CDR3 has 16 amino acids. The V end was cut by 0 bases, the J end by 6 bases, with 15 bases between. This CDR3 is CASSLCVDKGRQPQHF. CDR3 DNA: TGTGCCAGCAGTTTATGCGTAGACAAGGGGCGTCAGCCCCAGCATTTT.

This clone was seen only once. The CDR3 bases are TGTGCCAGCAGTGACCAACAGGGGCCTGGAAACACCATATATTTT. Translation gives CASSDQQGPGNTIYF. The chain joins TRBV6-1 to TRBJ1-3, with TRBD1 identical over 7 bases. The J segment lost 2 bases and the V segment lost 3 bases, leaving 4 bases of the junction unmatched. The V gene's germline CDR1 is MNHNS and CDR2 SASEGT. The CDR3 covers 15 residues.

V gene TRBV6-6 combines with J gene TRBJ2-5; 8 nucleotides match TRBD1. Germline V lookup: CDR1 MNHNY, CDR2 SVGAGI (reference sequence). This CDR3 has 16 amino acids. The trim removed 5 bases at V and 2 bases at J, leaving 10 bases unmatched. This CDR3 reads CASSPSDRALQETQYF. The CDR3 DNA reads as TGTGCCAGCAGTCCCTCGGACAGGGCCTTGCAAGAGACCCAGTACTTC.

This chain joins TRBV30 and TRBJ2-7, with D maybe TRBD2 (5 bases). The germline CDR1 and CDR2 sequences are GTSNPN and SVGIG (reference sequence). The CDR3 runs to 14 residues. The germline V and J ends were trimmed by 0 bases and 8 bases, with 17 bases remaining between them. CDR3 loop: CAWSVSLALGQQYF. The CDR3 coding sequence is TGTGCCTGGAGTGTAAGCCTAGCCCTAGGCCAGCAGTACTTC.